A single sample is the source of the 11 T cell receptor beta chains below, sequenced in a study of T cells after posttransplantation cyclophosphamide. TCRdb's copy holds only in-frame clones and misses some; the assay was immunoSEQ multiplex PCR. The record shows about 3,200 clones for this sample, with no singletons present. Cyclophosphamide on days +3 and +4 followed busulfan-fludarabine conditioning and a marrow graft. The sample was PBMCs, taken after allogeneic stem cell transplant with posttransplant cyclophosphamide. These receptors were taken from a female patient aged 60 or older who received an allogeneic stem cell transplant from a related donor and was CMV-positive. Some T cells may have come from the graft donor.

This clone was seen ten or more times. The chain has TRBV11-2 and TRBJ1-4, with 7 bases matching TRBD1. J was trimmed by 5 bases and V by 5 bases; bases with no gene match: 5. Germline V gene lookup returns CDR1 SGHAT and CDR2 FQNNGV. The CDR3 sequence is 14 residues long. CDR3 sequence: CASSLRRGNEKLFF. DNA of the CDR3: TGTGCCAGCAGCCTCCGCAGGGGGAATGAAAAACTGTTTTTT.

This clone was counted ten times or more. The V and J genes are TRBV28 and TRBJ2-7, with 9 positions matching TRBD1. CDR1 and CDR2 from the germline V gene are MDHEN and SYDVKM. J lost 3 bases, V lost 6 bases, and 6 bases had no gene match. The CDR3 loop spans 14 amino acids. The CDR3 region has the DNA TGTGCCAGCAGCGTGGGGACAGGGTACTACGAGCAGTACTTC. Amino acids: CASSVGTGYYEQYF.

Many counts were recorded for this clone. The chain has TRBV10-3 and TRBJ2-7; TRBD2 aligns across 7 bases. The CDR3 length is 14 residues. Germline lookup yields CDR1 ENHRY and CDR2 SYGVKD. V lost 4 bases, J lost 2 bases, and 5 bases stayed unmatched. CDR3 region: CAISASSGTYEQYF. The CDR3 coding sequence is TGTGCCATCAGTGCATCTAGCGGCACCTACGAGCAGTACTTC.

This clone was recorded many times. This chain connects TRBV28 to TRBJ1-2; 9 bases are shared with TRBD1. Per germline, CDR1 MDHEN and CDR2 SYDVKM. The CDR3 has 15 amino acids. With 2 bases clipped from V and 4 bases from J, the junction kept 5 bases outside the gene matches. The chain's CDR3 is CASSLTGGALYGYTF. The CDR3 nucleotides are TGTGCCAGCAGTTTAACAGGGGGCGCTCTCTATGGCTACACCTTC.

By its share, this clone is medium-sized. The chain has TRBV5-1 and TRBJ2-2; TRBD1 matches 7 bases. The CDR3 loop spans 14 amino acids. Trimming cost V 7 bases and J 3 bases; bases outside gene matches: 6. Germline V lookup: CDR1 SGHRS, CDR2 YFSETQ. This CDR3 reads CASRRQGDTGELFF. The CDR3 coding sequence is TGCGCCAGCCGGAGGCAGGGGGACACCGGGGAGCTGTTTTTT.

By share, this clone ranks as medium-sized. The chain recombines TRBV2 with TRBJ2-1, with a weak D call TRBD2 (7 bases). V was cut by 2 bases and J by 1 base, with 24 bases left in between. The CDR3 has 20 residues. Germline V gene sequence: CDR1 SNHLY, CDR2 FYNNEI. The CDR3 DNA reads TGTGCCAGCAGTGAATGGAGGGGCAGGGGAGGGTCACTATCCTACAATGAGCAGTTCTTC. It translates to CASSEWRGRGGSLSYNEQFF.

The sample holds many counts of this clone. V usage is TRBV29-1 and J usage is TRBJ1-1; 10 bases fit TRBD1. J lost 5 bases, V lost 8 bases, and 5 bases had no gene match. This CDR3 spans 12 amino acids. Germline values: CDR1 SQVTM, CDR2 ANQGSEA. In DNA, the CDR3 is TGCAGCTTGAGGGGACAGGGGACTGAAGCTTTCTTT. This translates into CSLRGQGTEAFF.

This clone was counted ten times or more. This chain links TRBV7-6 with TRBJ2-2; 10 bases match TRBD2. The germline V gene encodes CDR1 SGHVS and CDR2 FNYEAQ. The CDR3 is 18 amino acids. J gave up 7 bases and V 5 bases, and 16 bases lay outside the gene matches. The CDR3 DNA reads as TGTGCCAGCAGCCCCCGTGAAGGAGCGGGGGGGCCCAACGGGGAGCTGTTTTTT. As protein: CASSPREGAGGPNGELFF. Variable domain in full (rest from reference TRBV7-6 and TRBJ2-2): GAGVSQSPRYKVTKRGQDVALRCDPISGHVSLYWYRQALGQGPEFLTYFNYEAQQDKSGLPNDRFSAERPEGSISTLTIQRTEQRDSAMYRCASSPREGAGGPNGELFFGEGSRLTVL.

This clone was seen ten or more times. The chain has TRBV28 and TRBJ2-1; D remains unclear. The CDR3 contains 11 residues. Per germline, CDR1 MDHEN and CDR2 SYDVKM. V was cut by 7 bases and J by 4 bases, with 5 bases left in between. CDR3 nucleotide sequence: TGTGCCAGCACCCTATACAATGAGCAGTTCTTC. As protein: CASTLYNEQFF.

Only a few counts were recorded for this clone. The V gene is TRBV28, the J gene TRBJ1-5; 12 bases are shared with TRBD1. The germline V gene encodes CDR1 MDHEN and CDR2 SYDVKM. Trimming at V came to 3 bases and at J to 3 bases, leaving 9 bases not matched to a gene. CDR3 size: 18 residues. In DNA form, the CDR3 reads TGTGCCAGCAGTTTTCCCCTCGGGACAGGGGGCATCAATCAGCCCCAGCATTTT. Protein sequence: CASSFPLGTGGINQPQHF.

This clone has at least ten counts. The rearrangement joins TRBV27 to TRBJ2-7, with 11 bases that match TRBD2. The trim removed 8 bases at V and 2 bases at J, leaving 5 bases unmatched. The CDR3 is made up of 14 amino acids. The germline V gene encodes CDR1 MNHEY and CDR2 SMNVEV (reference sequence). The DNA of the CDR3 is TGTGCCAGCGGAAGACTAGCGGGGACCTACGAGCAGTACTTC. Its protein product is CASGRLAGTYEQYF.